The rows below give T cell receptor beta chains drawn from one sample of a study of cytomegalovirus exposure and HLA in healthy donors. Produced via immunoSEQ multiplex PCR; TCRdb's table is partial and in-frame only. Among 120,000 to 150,000 clones listed, roughly 76% were seen once. Sequenced sample: PBMCs. The receptors were gathered from a woman aged 25 to 39 in good health and CMV-seronegative. CDR3s include the opening cysteine and the closing phenylalanine or tryptophan. Fields, in order: D gene, clone size, J gene, CDR3 length, V gene, CDR3 DNA, CDR3 protein. The D gene is left open where the match is weak. The size field is filled for only some rows; it gives once, few, many or a size class.

TRBD1,NA,TRBJ1-5,14,TRBV6-1,TGTGCCAGCAGTCCTGGACAGGGCGGGCAGCCCCAGCATTTT,CASSPGQGGQPQHF
TRBD1,NA,TRBJ1-2,14,TRBV6-1,TGTGCCAGCACCTGGGACAGGGAGACGAATGGCTACACCTTC,CASTWDRETNGYTF
TRBD2,NA,TRBJ2-3,16,TRBV11-1,TGTGCCAGCAGCTTCAGGGCGGGGGGGCTGACAGATACGCAGTATTTT,CASSFRAGGLTDTQYF
NA,NA,TRBJ2-2,15,TRBV11-2,TGTGCCAGCAGCTTCTTGCCAGGTCAACGCGGGGAGCTGTTTTTT,CASSFLPGQRGELFF
NA,NA,TRBJ1-2,13,TRBV6-1,TGTGCCAGCAGTGGGATGACAGTGATTGGCTACACCTTC,CASSGMTVIGYTF
TRBD1,NA,TRBJ2-7,14,TRBV6-4,TGTGCCAGCAGTCTCTCAGGGGGACCCTACGAGCAGTACTTC,CASSLSGGPYEQYF
TRBD1,once,TRBJ2-1,14,TRBV6-5,TGTGCCACCAGACTCGGACAGGGTAACAATGAGCAGTTCTTC,CATRLGQGNNEQFF
TRBD1,NA,TRBJ2-1,12,TRBV11-3,TGTGCCAGCAGGGGGACAGATCATGAGCAGTTCTTC,CASRGTDHEQFF
TRBD1,NA,TRBJ2-7,13,TRBV30,TGTGCCTGGAACCGGGACAGGTCCTACGAGCAGTACTTC,CAWNRDRSYEQYF
TRBD1,NA,TRBJ2-7,15,TRBV18,TGTGCCAGCTCACCTCTGGGACAGGGCTCGGGCGAGCAGTACTTC,CASSPLGQGSGEQYF
NA,NA,TRBJ2-5,13,TRBV11-3,TGTGCCAGCAGCTTAGGCCCACGGGGGACCCAGTACTTC,CASSLGPRGTQYF
NA,NA,TRBJ1-2,13,TRBV7-9,TGTGCCAGCAGCTTCAGAGGGATCTATGGCTACACCTTC,CASSFRGIYGYTF
NA,NA,TRBJ1-4,14,TRBV30,TGTGCCTGGAGTCACAACAGTAGAAATGAAAAACTGTTTTTT,CAWSHNSRNEKLFF
NA,few,TRBJ2-6,17,TRBV7-3,TGTGCCAGCAGCTTAGTTAGCAGCGCCTCTGGGGCCAACGTCCTGACTTTC,CASSLVSSASGANVLTF
TRBD1,NA,TRBJ2-7,13,TRBV6-1,TGTGCCAGCCGAGGACAGGGAATATACGAGCAGTACTTC,CASRGQGIYEQYF
TRBD1,NA,TRBJ1-2,14,TRBV19,TGTGCCAGTAGTATAGTTTCGACAGGGAAAGGCTACACCTTC,CASSIVSTGKGYTF
TRBD1,NA,TRBJ2-2,14,TRBV2,TGTGCCAGCAGGGGGGACAGGGGGTTCGGGGAGCTGTTTTTT,CASRGDRGFGELFF
NA,NA,TRBJ2-2,14,TRBV10-3,TGTGCCATCAGTGAGTCATCGGGGGCCGGGGAGCTGTTTTTT,CAISESSGAGELFF
TRBD2,NA,TRBJ2-1,13,TRBV6-1,TGTGCCAGCAGTGACCTGGGGGGAGGGAGAAAGTTCTTC,CASSDLGGGRKFF
TRBD1,NA,TRBJ1-4,15,TRBV6-6,TGTGCCAGCAGTGTCCGGGACAGGGATGATGAAAAACTGTTTTTT,CASSVRDRDDEKLFF
TRBD1,NA,TRBJ2-7,16,TRBV6-5,TGTGCCAGCAGTTACAAACCTCAGGGGGTTGAATACGAGCAGTACTTC,CASSYKPQGVEYEQYF
TRBD2,NA,TRBJ2-5,16,TRBV7-2,TGTGCCAGCAGCTTAGGGGGACTAGCGGGAAAAGAGACCCAGTACTTC,CASSLGGLAGKETQYF